What follows is one T cell receptor (beta chain) and its context. Profiling relied on immunoSEQ multiplex PCR, and the TCRdb table lists in-frame clones only, not all of them. The sample carries fewer than 300,000 clones, 82% recorded once. The source of the sample is a study of blood T cell repertoires in COVID-19. Whole-study context: Acute-phase and convalescent COVID-19 samples originated in the United States, Italy and Spain. From T cells, B-cell-depleted T cells, or PBMCs came the material, which was cDNA or gDNA.

The TCR sequence derives from a woman between 18 and 29 years old with acute or convalescent COVID-19. Material: peripheral blood.

In nucleotides, the CDR3 is TGTGCCAGCAGCTTAGAGGAGGACACTGAAGCTTTCTTT. Its translation: CASSLEEDTEAFF. This chain connects TRBV7-6 to TRBJ1-1; D not resolved. Trimming cost V 1 base and J 3 bases, with 6 bases left between them. The CDR3 has 13 residues. Germline CDR1 reads SGHVS; CDR2 reads FNYEAQ.